This is a list of T cell receptor beta chains from one sample in a study of cytomegalovirus exposure and HLA in healthy donors. Method: immunoSEQ multiplex PCR; TCRdb's copy keeps in-frame clones and lacks some. The sample lists 150,000 to 200,000 clones, around 84% occurring once. The material sequenced was PBMCs. The receptors stem from a male donor in good health and CMV-seropositive. CDR3s include the opening cysteine and the closing phenylalanine or tryptophan. Each record gives: V gene, clone size, D gene, J gene, CDR3 DNA, CDR3 protein. A D gene is named only where the DNA matches it firmly. Clone sizes are given selectively: once, few, many, or a class where the clone is expanded.

>TRBV10-3|-|TRBD1|TRBJ2-7
TGTGCCATCAGTGAGAAGACAGGGCCTTCCTACGAGCAGTACTTC
CAISEKTGPSYEQYF
>TRBV28|-|-|TRBJ2-7
TGTGCCAGCAGTTCGGGGCAGGGGATCTCCTACGAGCAGTACTTC
CASSSGQGISYEQYF
>TRBV18|-|-|TRBJ2-3
TGTGCCAGCTCACCCTCCGGCGGAAGCACAGATACGCAGTATTTT
CASSPSGGSTDTQYF
>TRBV2|few|-|TRBJ1-3
TGTGCCAGCAGTGAAATCTTCTCTGGAAACACCATATATTTT
CASSEIFSGNTIYF
>TRBV7-2|-|TRBD1|TRBJ2-7
TGTGCCAGCAGCGACAGGGGCTGGTACGAGCAGTACTTC
CASSDRGWYEQYF
>TRBV4-1|-|TRBD2|TRBJ2-7
TGCGCCAGCAGCCCACCTACGACTAGCGGGGGGTATGAGCAGTACTTC
CASSPPTTSGGYEQYF
>TRBV9|once|-|TRBJ2-2
TGTGCCAGCACCCAGGGAAGGACCGGGGAGCTGTTTTTT
CASTQGRTGELFF
>TRBV7-9|-|-|TRBJ2-2
TGTGCCAGCAGCTTAGCCCTTTCAGGAGGCACCGGGGAGCTGTTTTTT
CASSLALSGGTGELFF
>TRBV15|-|TRBD1|TRBJ2-7
TGTGCCACCAGCAGATTACCGGGACAGTACTACGAGCAGTACTTC
CATSRLPGQYYEQYF
>TRBV10-3|-|-|TRBJ2-7
TGTGCCATCAGTGTTAGTAGCGAGCAGTACTTC
CAISVSSEQYF
>TRBV18|-|TRBD2|TRBJ2-3
TGTGCCAGCTCACCACCGGTCGGGACTACCTCAAGCACAGATACGCAGTATTTT
CASSPPVGTTSSTDTQYF
>TRBV6-5|-|TRBD1|TRBJ2-7
TGTGCCAGCAGTTCACCAGGGACAGGGGATTACGAGCAGTACTTC
CASSSPGTGDYEQYF
>TRBV5-5|-|-|TRBJ2-7
TGTGCCAGCAGACAGGGGACTTCCTACTACGAGCAGTACTTC
CASRQGTSYYEQYF
>TRBV2|few|-|TRBJ1-5
TGTGCCAGCTACCTGGGGGGGTGGCAGCCCCAGCATTTT
CASYLGGWQPQHF
>TRBV30|-|TRBD2|TRBJ2-5
TGTGCCTGGAGTAAAGGGACTACACAAGAGACCCAGTACTTC
CAWSKGTTQETQYF
>TRBV7-8|-|TRBD1|TRBJ1-2
TGTGCCAGCAGCCCGCGTACCGGGACAGGGGGTTTTCGGGGAGGCTACACCTTC
CASSPRTGTGGFRGGYTF
>TRBV19|-|TRBD1|TRBJ1-5
TGTGCCGTAAGGGGACAGGGGAGCAATCAGCCCCAGCATTTT
CAVRGQGSNQPQHF
>TRBV19|-|TRBD1|TRBJ1-6
TGTGCCAGTAGAACGGGACAGGGGATTTCTTCACCCCTCCACTTT
CASRTGQGISSPLHF
>TRBV30|-|-|TRBJ1-4
TGTGCCTGGAGTTTGGGGCAGAGAGTAAATGAAAAACTGTTTTTT
CAWSLGQRVNEKLFF
>TRBV28|-|TRBD1|TRBJ1-3
TGTGCCAGCAGTTTGGGTGGGACAGGGGGGTCCTCTGGAAACACCATATATTTT
CASSLGGTGGSSGNTIYF
>TRBV18|-|TRBD2|TRBJ2-7
TGTGCCAGCTCACCGGGACTAGCGTACTACGAGCAGTACTTC
CASSPGLAYYEQYF
>TRBV7-6|-|-|TRBJ2-5
TGTGCCAGCAGCTTAGATCCAGGGGAGACCCAGTACTTC
CASSLDPGETQYF
>TRBV5-1|few|-|TRBJ1-1
TGCGCCAGCAGCTTGAGACAGACGAACACTGAAGCTTTCTTT
CASSLRQTNTEAFF
>TRBV6-6|-|-|TRBJ1-1
TGTGCCAGCAGTTCCCGGGGGGCAGAGAACACTGAAGCTTTCTTT
CASSSRGAENTEAFF
>TRBV5-1|-|TRBD1|TRBJ1-4
TGCGCCAGCAGCTCAACCGGGACAGGGGACGGAACGGAAAAACTGTTTTTT
CASSSTGTGDGTEKLFF
>TRBV5-4|-|TRBD1|TRBJ2-5
TGTGCCAGCAGCTTGGGGGGACAGCAAGAGACCCAGTACTTC
CASSLGGQQETQYF
>TRBV11-2|few|TRBD2|TRBJ2-7
TGTGCCAGTACCCCGGGACTAGCGTCCACCGAGCAGTACTTC
CASTPGLASTEQYF
>TRBV30|-|-|TRBJ1-2
TGTGCCTTGGAGTCGGCCTCCTATGGCTACACCTTC
CALESASYGYTF
>TRBV7-8|-|-|TRBJ2-2
TGTGCCAGCAGCTTAGAGGGGCCTGCGGAGCTGTTTTTT
CASSLEGPAELFF
>TRBV5-1|-|TRBD2|TRBJ2-3
TGCGCCAGCAGGAGAACTAGCGCCACAGATACGCAGTATTTT
CASRRTSATDTQYF
>TRBV18|-|-|TRBJ2-1
TGTGCCAGCTCACGGGAGATTAGCGGTTCCTACAATGAGCAGTTCTTC
CASSREISGSYNEQFF
>TRBV5-6|-|-|TRBJ1-2
TGTGCCAGCACTCAGGGATACCACTTGGAAGGCTACACCTTC
CASTQGYHLEGYTF
>TRBV2|-|TRBD2|TRBJ2-2
TGTGCCAGCAGGGGGACTAGCGGGACCACCGGGGAGCTGTTTTTT
CASRGTSGTTGELFF
>TRBV28|-|TRBD2|TRBJ2-2
TGTGCCAGCAGTTTTCCGGGAGGATCCACCGGGGAGCTGTTTTTT
CASSFPGGSTGELFF
>TRBV19|few|-|TRBJ2-2
TGTGCCACCAGTATATCCGCGGCCACCGGGGAGCTGTTTTTT
CATSISAATGELFF
>TRBV11-2|-|-|TRBJ2-3
TGTGCCAGCAGCTTAGTAGCGGTCACAGATACGCAGTATTTT
CASSLVAVTDTQYF
>TRBV27|-|TRBD1|TRBJ2-7
TGTGCCAGCAGTCCAAGGACAGGCGTTACTTCCTACGAGCAGTACTTC
CASSPRTGVTSYEQYF
>TRBV5-4|-|TRBD2|TRBJ2-7
TGTGCCAGCAGCTCGACTAGCGGGGGGGTCTACGAGCAGTACTTC
CASSSTSGGVYEQYF
>TRBV27|-|-|TRBJ2-1
TGTGCCAGCAGTTTGGGCGGGGCCATCTACAATGAGCAGTTCTTC
CASSLGGAIYNEQFF
>TRBV27|-|TRBD2|TRBJ2-5
TGTGCCAGCAGCCTCGGATCAGGGAGGGGCGAGACCCAGTACTTC
CASSLGSGRGETQYF
>TRBV19|-|-|TRBJ1-1
TGTGCCAGTAGTATTTCGGTCCGAGGCGAAGAATTGGGGAACACTGAAGCTTTCTTT
CASSISVRGEELGNTEAFF
>TRBV9|-|-|TRBJ2-3
TGTGCCAGCAGCGTTAGCGACACAGATACGCAGTATTTT
CASSVSDTDTQYF
>TRBV5-1|-|-|TRBJ1-1
TGCGCCAGCAGCTTGGTTCCAGGATCGAACACTGAAGCTTTCTTT
CASSLVPGSNTEAFF
>TRBV14|-|-|TRBJ1-1
TGTGCCAGCAGCCGCCAGTGGGACATCGGTGAAGCTTTCTTT
CASSRQWDIGEAFF
>TRBV2|-|-|TRBJ1-1
TGTGCCAGCACATTGGCAGGGATGGGGGCTAACACTGAAGCTTTCTTT
CASTLAGMGANTEAFF
>TRBV5-5|-|-|TRBJ1-4
TGTGCCAGCAGCTTGTACAGGGCCGGGACTAATGAAAAACTGTTTTTT
CASSLYRAGTNEKLFF
>TRBV18|-|TRBD1|TRBJ1-2
TGTGCCAGCTCATCGGACAGGGGGAAGAACTATGGCTACACCTTC
CASSSDRGKNYGYTF
>TRBV5-4|once|-|TRBJ1-2
TGTGCCGGTGCTTCCGGAGGGGCTTATGGCTACACCTTC
CAGASGGAYGYTF
>TRBV5-1|-|TRBD2|TRBJ2-1
TGCGCCAGCAGCTTGGTCCTACTAGCGGGAAACAATGAGCAGTTCTTC
CASSLVLLAGNNEQFF
>TRBV4-3|few|TRBD1|TRBJ2-3
TGCGCCAGCAGCCAAGATTCGGGACAGGGGGCAGATACGCAGTATTTT
CASSQDSGQGADTQYF